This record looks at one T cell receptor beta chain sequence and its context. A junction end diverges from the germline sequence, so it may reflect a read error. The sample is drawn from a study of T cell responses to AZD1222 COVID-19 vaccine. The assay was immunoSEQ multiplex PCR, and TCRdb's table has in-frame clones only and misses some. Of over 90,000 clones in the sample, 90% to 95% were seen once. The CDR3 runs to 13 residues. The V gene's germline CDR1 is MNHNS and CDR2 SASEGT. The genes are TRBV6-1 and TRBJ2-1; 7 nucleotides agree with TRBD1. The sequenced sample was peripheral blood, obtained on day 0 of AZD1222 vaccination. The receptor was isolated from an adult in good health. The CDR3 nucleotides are TGTGCCAGCAGTAAAGCCAGGGGGAATGAGCAGTTCTTC. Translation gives CASSKARGNEQFF.